This section outlines one T cell receptor beta chain sequence together with its context. The germline V gene has CDR1 SGHNT and CDR2 YENEEA. V lost 3 bases, J lost 2 bases, and 3 bases stayed unmatched. CDR3 length: 14 residues. The sample originates from a study of blood T cell repertoires in COVID-19. Study background: Sources were T cells, B-cell-depleted T cells, or PBMCs; the material itself was cDNA or gDNA.

As processed by the authors: Reference gene primers were amplified, and this amplification served to estimate nucleated cell counts. TCRdb keeps only in-frame clones here, not all; method: immunoSEQ multiplex PCR. That table supplies the V and J calls and clone size; D and trimming were determined from the DNA. There are about 310,000 clones in the sample; roughly 90% occur only once, and approximately 8.8% lies in the top ten. Donors were grouped by their self-reported clinical history. In Cohort 3, a recovered donor had either two negative PCRs, clearance, or symptom resolution. The receptor was isolated from a woman in her thirties or forties who had recovered from COVID-19. Sequenced material: PBMCs or T cells enriched from blood (not recorded which). The V and J genes are TRBV11-3 and TRBJ2-7; 8 nucleotides agree with TRBD2. CDR3 sequence reads: CASSLSGGTYEQYF. CDR3 bases: TGTGCCAGCAGCTTGTCGGGGGGGACCTACGAGCAGTACTTC.